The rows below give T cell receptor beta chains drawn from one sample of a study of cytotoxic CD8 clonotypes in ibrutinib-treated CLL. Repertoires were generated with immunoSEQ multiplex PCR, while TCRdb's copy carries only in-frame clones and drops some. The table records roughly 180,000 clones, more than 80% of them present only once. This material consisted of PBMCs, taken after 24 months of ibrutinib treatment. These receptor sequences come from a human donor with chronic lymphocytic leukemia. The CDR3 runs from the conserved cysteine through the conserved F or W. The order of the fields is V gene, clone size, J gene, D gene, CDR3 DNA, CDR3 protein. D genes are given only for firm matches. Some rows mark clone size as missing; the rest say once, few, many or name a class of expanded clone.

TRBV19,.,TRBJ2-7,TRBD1,TGTGCCAGTATCCCTGGCAGGGGGCACTACGAGCAGTACTTC,CASIPGRGHYEQYF
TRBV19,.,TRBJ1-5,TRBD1,TGTGCCAGTAGTATAGGGTGGACAGGCCGGGGCGATCAGCCCCAGCATTTT,CASSIGWTGRGDQPQHF
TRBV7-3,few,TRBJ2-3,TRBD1,TGTGCCAGCAGCGGACAGAGGGACAGGGGGCTTAACACAGATACGCAGTATTTT,CASSGQRDRGLNTDTQYF
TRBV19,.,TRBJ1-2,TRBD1,TGTGCCAGTAGTATAGGAGGGGGCCTCCTCACGGGCTATGGCTACACCTTC,CASSIGGGLLTGYGYTF
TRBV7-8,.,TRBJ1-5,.,TGTGCCAGCAGCCCCACCGGGACGGAGAGCAATCAGCCCCAGCATTTT,CASSPTGTESNQPQHF
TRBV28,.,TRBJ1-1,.,TGTGCCAGCCGGACGCACGAGGGGTACACTGAAGCTTTCTTT,CASRTHEGYTEAFF
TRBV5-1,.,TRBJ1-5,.,TGCGCCAGCAGCTTGGGGTGGAGGGATGGGAATCAGCCCCAGCATTTT,CASSLGWRDGNQPQHF
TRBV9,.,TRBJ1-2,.,TGTGCCAGCAGCGTAGCTAAGGGATTCCTTAGGTATGGCTACACCTTC,CASSVAKGFLRYGYTF
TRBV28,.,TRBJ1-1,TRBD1,TGTGCCAGCAGAACCACAGGGGGCGGAACTGAAGCTTTCTTT,CASRTTGGGTEAFF
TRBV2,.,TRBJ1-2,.,TGTGCCAGCAGTGTTCAGGCCACGGGCGGCTATGGCTACACCTTC,CASSVQATGGYGYTF
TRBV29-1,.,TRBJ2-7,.,TGCAGCGTTGAGGAGACGAGGAGCTCCTACGAGCAGTACTTC,CSVEETRSSYEQYF
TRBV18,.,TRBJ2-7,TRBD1,TGTGCCAGCTCACCCAGTGACAGGGTATATTCCTACGAGCAGTACTTC,CASSPSDRVYSYEQYF
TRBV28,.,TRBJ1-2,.,TGTGCCCTATGGGGTGGCAGAACTCTCTATGGCTACACCTTC,CALWGGRTLYGYTF
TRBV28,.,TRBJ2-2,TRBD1,TGTGCCAGCAGACCCTCGGGACAGCGCACCGGGGAGCTGTTTTTT,CASRPSGQRTGELFF
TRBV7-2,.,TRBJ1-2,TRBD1,TGTGCCAGCAGCTTAGGGCAGGGGGGATTTGGCTACACCTTC,CASSLGQGGFGYTF
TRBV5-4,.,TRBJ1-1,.,TGTGCCAGCAGGCACAGGGATGTGGCCAACACTGAAGCTTTCTTT,CASRHRDVANTEAFF
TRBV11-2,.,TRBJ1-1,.,TGTGCCAGCAGCCGGGGACATCGGAACACTGAAGCTTTCTTT,CASSRGHRNTEAFF
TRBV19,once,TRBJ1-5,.,TGTGCCAGTAGGACAGTGAACAATCAGCCCCAGCATTTT,CASRTVNNQPQHF
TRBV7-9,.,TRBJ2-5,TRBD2,TGTGCCAGCAGCCCCCGGGGGGGGGACGCCGGGGAGACCCAGTACTTC,CASSPRGGDAGETQYF
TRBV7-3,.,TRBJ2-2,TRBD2,TGTGCCAGCAGCTCCATGGGACTACCAAACACCGGGGAGCTGTTTTTT,CASSSMGLPNTGELFF
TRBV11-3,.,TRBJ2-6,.,TGTGCCAGCAGCCCTGGCGGTGGGAACTCTGGGGCCAACGTCCTGACTTTC,CASSPGGGNSGANVLTF
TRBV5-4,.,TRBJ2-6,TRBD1,TGTGCCAGCAGCCCAATAGGACAGGGGGCGGCGACTTTC,CASSPIGQGAATF
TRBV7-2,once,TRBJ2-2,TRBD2,TGTGCCAGCAGCTTAGCGGGAGGGCCGGCCGGGGAGCTGTTTTTT,CASSLAGGPAGELFF
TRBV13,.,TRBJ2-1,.,TGTGCCAGCAGCCTCTCCGGGGATAGGAGTGAGCAGTTCTTC,CASSLSGDRSEQFF